The rows below give T cell receptor beta chains drawn from one sample of a study of CD8+ T cells in alopecia areata. Assay: immunoSEQ multiplex PCR; the TCRdb copy retains only in-frame clones and omits some. This table has over 100,000 clones, about half appearing once. The sequenced sample was CD4+ T cells sorted from blood, obtained at week 4, from a patient treated with tofacitinib. All receptors come from a human donor with alopecia areata. CDR3s include the opening cysteine and the closing phenylalanine or tryptophan. The order of the fields is J gene, D gene, V gene, clone size, CDR3 protein, CDR3 DNA. D genes are given only for firm matches. Expanded clones are given a class, and other clones once, few, many or no size at all.

TRBJ2-3,.,TRBV7-2,once,CASSRIANTQYF,TGTGCCAGCAGCCGGATTGCAAATACGCAGTATTTT
TRBJ1-1,.,TRBV19,few,CASSIFPGVNTEAFF,TGTGCCAGTAGTATATTTCCAGGGGTTAACACTGAAGCTTTCTTT
TRBJ1-1,.,TRBV10-3,few,CAISESSGRTNTEAFF,TGTGCCATCAGTGAGTCGTCGGGACGAACCAACACTGAAGCTTTCTTT
TRBJ2-1,TRBD2,TRBV25-1,.,CASSELAGGNEQFF,TGTGCCAGCAGTGAATTAGCGGGAGGCAATGAGCAGTTCTTC
TRBJ1-2,TRBD1,TRBV7-2,.,CASSRGTGWNYGYTF,TGTGCCAGCAGCAGGGGGACAGGGTGGAACTATGGCTACACCTTC
TRBJ1-2,.,TRBV18,.,CASSPPSTSYGYTF,TGTGCCAGCTCACCACCTTCAACGTCCTATGGCTACACCTTC
TRBJ2-7,.,TRBV30,.,CAGQLKGAAVREQYF,TGTGCCGGGCAATTGAAGGGAGCTGCGGTAAGGGAGCAGTACTTC
TRBJ2-3,TRBD1,TRBV29-1,.,CSVLGGQGTDTQYF,TGCAGCGTTTTAGGGGGCCAGGGAACAGATACGCAGTATTTT
TRBJ1-3,.,TRBV11-2,.,CASSLASRNTIYF,TGTGCCAGCAGCTTAGCATCGCGAAACACCATATATTTT
TRBJ1-3,.,TRBV18,.,CASSLGQPLSGNTIYF,TGTGCCAGCTCACTTGGACAGCCGCTCTCTGGAAACACCATATATTTT
TRBJ1-5,.,TRBV30,.,CAWQQGNQPQHF,TGTGCCTGGCAACAGGGAAATCAGCCCCAGCATTTT
TRBJ2-3,.,TRBV9,once,CASSSTLQGRGTDTQYF,TGTGCCAGCAGCTCCACCTTACAGGGTAGAGGGACAGATACGCAGTATTTT
TRBJ1-2,.,TRBV7-7,.,CASSPGAGEGGYTF,TGTGCCAGCAGCCCCGGCGCGGGGGAAGGCGGCTACACCTTC
TRBJ2-1,TRBD2,TRBV5-1,.,CASSLPSGGANEQFF,TGCGCCAGCAGCCTGCCTAGCGGGGGGGCCAATGAGCAGTTCTTC
TRBJ2-3,TRBD2,TRBV29-1,.,CSGGLAGTDTQYF,TGCAGCGGCGGACTAGCGGGGACAGATACGCAGTATTTT
TRBJ1-1,.,TRBV29-1,few,CSAGLGTEHTEAFF,TGCAGCGCCGGCCTAGGGACGGAGCACACTGAAGCTTTCTTT
TRBJ2-1,TRBD1,TRBV19,few,CASSEDRGPYNEQFF,TGTGCCAGTAGCGAAGACAGGGGACCTTACAATGAGCAGTTCTTC
TRBJ2-7,TRBD1,TRBV5-1,.,CASSLENRGLSDEQYF,TGCGCCAGCAGCTTGGAAAACAGGGGGCTATCGGACGAGCAGTACTTC
TRBJ1-2,.,TRBV25-1,.,CASSDGGGYTF,TGTGCCAGCAGTGACGGCGGAGGCTACACCTTC
TRBJ1-2,.,TRBV9,few,CASSVGAGSHGYTF,TGTGCCAGCAGCGTGGGGGCAGGGAGCCATGGCTACACCTTC
TRBJ2-5,.,TRBV7-6,.,CASSLPPSGEETQYF,TGTGCCAGCAGCTTGCCCCCATCAGGGGAGGAGACCCAGTACTTC
TRBJ2-1,TRBD2,TRBV2,few,CAISDPGGSDEQFF,TGTGCCATCAGCGACCCCGGGGGGTCGGACGAGCAGTTCTTC
TRBJ2-3,TRBD2,TRBV30,.,CAWSPAGTSGTTDTQYF,TGTGCCTGGAGTCCCGCGGGAACTAGCGGGACGACAGATACGCAGTATTTT
TRBJ1-2,.,TRBV4-1,.,CASSQDYRLGDGYTF,TGCGCCAGCAGCCAAGATTACAGGCTCGGGGATGGCTACACCTTC